This T cell receptor (beta chain) was recovered during a study of shared clonotypes between healthy human individuals (dated by TCRdb to between 2020 and 2021). General notes on the study: A couple of women and a few men aged 18 to 49 years were included in the cohort. For each donor, three plates each were used for CD4 naive and CD4 memory, two plates were used for CD8 naive, and one plate was used for CD8 memory. To estimate repertoire size and how much clonotypes are shared between individuals, the study performed deep sequencing of blood TCR repertoires from a few healthy adults. Libraries were prepared and TCR repertoires were sequenced by different laboratories using diverse techniques, in order to increase sequencing depth and limit assay-specific biases. Per donor, leukapheresis produced somewhere between about 0.8 and 9 billion PBMCs. Results and caveats for the whole study, not just this receptor: Sharing across four donors was observed for around 5% of naive CD4, over 3% of naive CD8, roughly 2.3% of memory CD4, and around 0.4% of memory CD8 clonotypes. Sampling was restricted to blood, and TCR repertoires in tissues likely differ from the TCR repertoires found in blood. Pairwise subsampling led to the expectation that sequencing depth would affect the degree of clonotype sharing among donors. Because the study included a small number of donors, the genetic and exposure-history diversity represented was limited. Compared with non-shared clonotypes, clonotypes shared by all four sorted-subset donors had higher generation probabilities. Larger estimated clonotype richness was generally found for naive subsets than for memory subsets. Even with the large sequencing depth, rarefaction of the sorted-subset datasets indicated that sequencing was incomplete.

TCR CDR3 regions were amplified from genomic DNA by multiplex PCR using the deep immunoSEQ assay. Extracted genomic DNA from each cell subset was distributed evenly across all wells of several immunoSEQ 96-well plates, and each plate was treated as a replicate. For sorted subsets, around 200 ng genomic DNA, equal to 30,000 to 35,000 T cell genomes, was loaded into each replicate PCR. Purified libraries were quantified with a Qubit 3.0 fluorometer, sized on a Bioanalyzer 2100, and re-quantified with the KAPA Library Quantification kit. Every immunoSEQ 96-well plate was sequenced on a dedicated single-read 150-cycle Illumina NextSeq 550 flow cell. Processing in the source paper ran as follows. Because only junctional sequences without quality scores were contained in the immunoSEQ output, filtering matching that applied to full-length reads could not be performed. Sequences were annotated with PyIR, a Python wrapper for IgBLAST v1.9, using IMGT germline references to assign V/J genes and CDR3. Reads were removed for weak V/J assignments (E-value above 1e-6), missing CDR3, stop codons, out-of-frame junctions, or ambiguous translated residues. A V3J clonotype was defined by an identical inferred V gene, J gene, and CDR3 amino acid sequence. To compute the percentage overlap between repertoires, the number of shared unique clonotypes was divided by the size of the smaller repertoire. Three approaches were used to assess repertoire richness: RTK rarefaction, the Chao1 estimator, and Recon v2.1 estimates of unobserved clonotypes. Generation probabilities were computed with OLGA for all TCRbeta clonotypes obtained by the gDNA method from a few donors. TCRdb mirrors the immuneACCESS table, restricted to in-frame sequences. Some clones are absent from its copies; in checked studies, under half trace to an unresolved V gene, and the reason for the others is unknown. V and J calls and clone size are given by that table; D and trimming were obtained from the DNA. In all, the sample holds 2,500,000 or so clones, and around nine tenths of those were seen once. The top ten constitute about 0.13% of the sample.

Trimming removed 3 bases from V and 2 bases from J; the gene matches leave 7 bases unexplained. Inclusive of the bounding cysteine and phenylalanine, the CDR3 is 16 residues long. Only CDR3 DNA remains: 48 bases, in frame from the first base. CDR1 and CDR2 are read off the germline V gene as SGHVS and FQNEAQ. Healthy HIV-negative adults with no recently reported acute infections or vaccinations were included as donors. Every donor was a Caucasian adult residing in Nashville, Tennessee, USA. CD4+ T cells were enriched through magnetic negative selection, after which naive cells were positively selected on CD45RA and the remaining negative fraction served as the memory subset. Blood was collected by leukapheresis, and PBMCs were isolated by Ficoll-Histopaque density gradient centrifugation and then cryopreserved in liquid nitrogen vapor phase. Analytical flow cytometry was used to check the purity and quantity of each magnetically sorted T cell population. Genomic DNA was isolated from every sorted fraction and measured by UV absorbance on a Nanodrop 2000c.

Remarks on this clone: The antigen this receptor binds is unknown. The input lacks base qualities; no much larger clone sits a single base away.

The receptor comes from a man younger than 35 in good health. The receptor chain draws on TRBV7-8 and TRBJ2-7, with 10 junctional bases fitting TRBD2. Sequencing used naive CD4+ T cells sorted from blood. Interpreted using the paper, the cell subset or site label stands for: CD45RA+ positively selected. The DNA sequence is as follows: TGTGCCAGCAGCTTTGCTGCTAGCGGGGGAGCCTACGAGCAGTACTTC. Its coded protein is CASSFAASGGAYEQYF.